This T cell receptor (beta chain) was identified during a study of identical twins. TCRdb reprocessed the 5' RACE reads via MiXCR and lists one record per CDR3 protein. The sample consists of some 690,000 distinct CDR3 sequences, roughly 20% of them appearing once. The CDR3 spans 13 residues. The V gene's germline CDR1 is SEHNR and CDR2 FQNEAQ (reference sequence). V was pared by 7 bases and J by 2 bases, with 5 bases of the junction left unmatched. These data are also associated with another study on T cells expressing NK-cell markers. That source reports: The CD3+CD56-NKG2C+ fraction was also led by these clonotypes in a handful of donors.

Sequences were obtained from PBMCs. V and J are TRBV7-9 and TRBJ2-7, with 7 bases aligning to TRBD1. The TCR comes from a woman younger than 35 in good health. CDR3 coding DNA: TGTGCCAGCACCAAAACAGGGGCCTACGAGCAGTACTTC. It codes for CASTKTGAYEQYF. The variable domain in full, with the rest retrieved from reference TRBV7-9 and TRBJ2-7, is DTGVSQNPRHKITKRGQNVTFRCDPISEHNRLYWYRQTLGQGPEFLTYFQNEAQLEKSRLLSDRFSAERPKGSFSTLEIQRTEQGDSAMYLCASTKTGAYEQYFGPGTRLTVT.